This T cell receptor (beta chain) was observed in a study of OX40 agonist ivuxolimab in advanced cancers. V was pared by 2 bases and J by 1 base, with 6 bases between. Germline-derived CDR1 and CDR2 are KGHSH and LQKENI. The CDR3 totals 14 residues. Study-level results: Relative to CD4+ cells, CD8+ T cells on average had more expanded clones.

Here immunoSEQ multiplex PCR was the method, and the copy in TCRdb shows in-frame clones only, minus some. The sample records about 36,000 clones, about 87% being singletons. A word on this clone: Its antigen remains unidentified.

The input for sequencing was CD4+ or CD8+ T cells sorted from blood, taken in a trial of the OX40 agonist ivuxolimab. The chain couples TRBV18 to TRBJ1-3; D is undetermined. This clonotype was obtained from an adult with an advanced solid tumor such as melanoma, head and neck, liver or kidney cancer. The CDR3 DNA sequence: TGTGCCAGCTCACCAACGGTTTCTGGAAACACCATATATTTT. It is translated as CASSPTVSGNTIYF.